Each of the 15 T cell receptor beta chains below was sequenced from the same sample in a study of T cell responses to AZD1222 COVID-19 vaccine. Profiled with immunoSEQ multiplex PCR; TCRdb holds only in-frame clones, not every one. The data contain roughly 160,000 clones, about nine tenths of them singletons. The sample consisted of peripheral blood, taken on day 0 of AZD1222 vaccination. The receptors come from an adult in good health.

Here the CDR3 reads CASGLMSPGKAEAFF. Here the CDR3 DNA reads TGTGCTAGTGGTTTGATGTCACCAGGGAAAGCTGAAGCTTTCTTT. The rearrangement uses TRBV12-5 and TRBJ1-1; weak D call: TRBD1 (5 bases). CDR1 and CDR2 from the germline V gene are LGHNT and FRNRAP. The length of the CDR3 is 15 residues. Trimming pared 2 bases from V and 6 bases from J, leaving 16 bases between.

The chain carries TRBV9 and TRBJ1-2, with 7 bases matching TRBD1. CDR3 length equals 13 residues. Germline V lookup: CDR1 SGDLS, CDR2 YYNGEE. Trimming at V came to 4 bases and at J to 3 bases, leaving 3 bases not matched to a gene. CDR3 DNA: TGTGCCAGCAGCCCGGGACAGTACTATGGCTACACCTTC. This encodes CASSPGQYYGYTF.

The chain has TRBV10-3 and TRBJ2-1; TRBD2 aligns across 9 bases. V gave up 4 bases and J gave up 6 bases; unmatched junction bases: 10. Per the germline V gene, CDR1 is ENHRY and CDR2 is SYGVKD. The CDR3 spans 16 residues. This CDR3 reads CAISAGLAGGLNEQFF. As DNA, the CDR3 is TGTGCCATCAGTGCGGGACTAGCAGGCGGGCTCAATGAGCAGTTCTTC.

The chain combines TRBV15 with TRBJ2-5, with TRBD2 matching 12 bases. The CDR3 loop spans 15 amino acids. Looked up from germline, CDR1 is LNHNV and CDR2 is YYDKDF (reference sequence). V lost 1 base to trimming and J lost 3 bases; unmatched junction nucleotides: 0. The CDR3 region has the DNA TGTGCCACCAGCAGAGGACTAGCGGGAGAAGAGACCCAGTACTTC. Encoded protein: CATSRGLAGEETQYF. Full variable domain (missing parts from reference TRBV15 and TRBJ2-5): DAMVIQNPRYQVTQFGKPVTLSCSQTLNHNVMYWYQQKSSQAPKLLFHYYDKDFNNEADTPDNFQSRRPNTSFCFLDIRSPGLGDTAMYLCATSRGLAGEETQYFGPGTRLLVL.

This chain joins TRBV2 and TRBJ1-1; 7 nucleotides agree with TRBD1. Germline V lookup: CDR1 SNHLY, CDR2 FYNNEI. The length of the CDR3 is 14 residues. The V and J ends lost 8 bases and 0 bases, in that order; junction bases with no gene match: 6. The DNA for the CDR3 is TGTGCCAGCTCTCCGACAGGGATGAACACTGAAGCTTTCTTT. As protein: CASSPTGMNTEAFF.

This clone was found once. V is TRBV28 and J is TRBJ2-1; 12 bases line up with TRBD2. Germline CDR1 reads MDHEN; CDR2 reads SYDVKM. The CDR3 is 15 amino acids. With 3 bases clipped from V and 12 bases from J, the junction kept 9 bases outside the gene matches. CDR3 coding DNA: TGTGCCAGCAGTTTGGTAGCTAGCGGGGGGGCCGGGCAGTTCTTC. Translating gives CASSLVASGGAGQFF.

This rearrangement joins TRBV7-9 to TRBJ2-7; a possible D gene is TRBD2 (5 bases). The CDR3 spans 15 residues. From germline, CDR1 is SEHNR and CDR2 FQNEAQ (reference sequence). The V end lost 4 bases, the J end lost 2 bases, and 15 bases lay between the germline ends. As DNA, the CDR3 is TGTGCCAGCAGCTATAGCCCCGGGGTTCCCTACGAGCAGTACTTC. It codes for CASSYSPGVPYEQYF.

In its sample, this clone was seen once. This chain uses TRBV6-2 or TRBV6-3 with TRBJ1-1; D gene uncertain. CDR3 length: 13 residues. The germline V gene has CDR1 MNHEY and CDR2 SVGEGT. Trimming took off 0 bases at V and 4 bases at J, with 6 bases between the two ends. CDR3 bases: TGTGCCAGCAGTTACTCGGTCGTCACTGAAGCTTTCTTT. Translation: CASSYSVVTEAFF.

The chain joins TRBV7-2 to TRBJ1-2; 8 nucleotides align to TRBD1. This CDR3 comprises 14 residues. The trim removed 3 bases at V and 7 bases at J, leaving 7 bases unmatched. Germline CDR1 SGHTA, CDR2 FQGNSA. CDR3 amino acids: CASSFLGQGIGYTF. In nucleotides, the CDR3 is TGTGCCAGCAGCTTTTTAGGACAGGGAATTGGCTACACCTTC.

The chain carries TRBV7-2 and TRBJ2-3, with D unresolved. Germline CDR1 SGHTA, CDR2 FQGNSA. The CDR3 sequence is 15 residues long. V dropped 3 bases and J dropped 2 bases, with 12 bases sitting between them. The CDR3, as DNA: TGTGCCAGCAGCTTCGGCGGAATCAACACAGATACGCAGTATTTT. This codes for CASSFGGINTDTQYF.

V gene TRBV19 combines with J gene TRBJ1-1; maybe TRBD1 (5 bases). V was trimmed by 5 bases and J by 3 bases, leaving 13 bases between them. The CDR3 length is 14 residues. The V gene's germline CDR1 is LNHDA and CDR2 SQIVND (reference sequence). The CDR3 DNA is TGTGCCAGTAGTCCCAGGGTCGGCGACACTGAAGCTTTCTTT. Translation: CASSPRVGDTEAFF.

The chain combines TRBV29-1 with TRBJ1-2, with 7 bases that match TRBD1. Per the germline V gene, CDR1 is SQVTM and CDR2 is ANQGSEA. This CDR3 is 16 amino acids long. CDR3 amino acids: CRVNWDSPVVDYGYTF. CDR3 nucleotide sequence: TGCAGGGTGAATTGGGACAGCCCTGTAGTAGACTATGGCTACACCTTC.

The genes are TRBV19 and TRBJ1-1, with a possible D match to TRBD1 (5 bases). Germline V lookup: CDR1 LNHDA, CDR2 SQIVND (reference sequence). The germline V and J ends were trimmed by 1 base and 1 base, with 19 bases remaining between them. The CDR3 sequence is 18 residues long. The CDR3: CASSIGGWVTDPNTEAFF. In nucleotides, the CDR3 is TGTGCCAGTAGTATAGGTGGTTGGGTGACAGATCCGAACACTGAAGCTTTCTTT.

This clone was recorded only once. This chain joins TRBV19 and TRBJ1-5; D ambiguous. This CDR3 spans 13 amino acids. Between the trimmed V and J ends, which lost 6 bases and 6 bases, there was a span of 12 bases. The germline CDR1 and CDR2 sequences are LNHDA and SQIVND (reference sequence). The CDR3 DNA reads TGTGCCAGTAGACCTGATGTGGTTCAGCCCCAGCATTTT. It translates to CASRPDVVQPQHF.

The V gene is TRBV29-1, the J gene TRBJ2-5; the match to TRBD1 covers 7 bases. Germline CDR1 reads SQVTM; CDR2 reads ANQGSEA. Trimming at V came to 6 bases and at J to 9 bases, leaving 25 bases not matched to a gene. This CDR3 has 17 amino acids. Here the CDR3 reads CSVETLNEGGRWRAQYF. CDR3 nucleotides: TGCAGCGTGGAAACTCTAAACGAAGGGGGCAGGTGGCGGGCCCAGTACTTC.